Presented here are 12 T cell receptor beta chains from one specimen sequenced in a study of blood T cell repertoires in COVID-19. The method was immunoSEQ multiplex PCR; TCRdb's version includes in-frame clones alone and lacks a portion of them. This table has 110,000 to 150,000 clones, about four fifths appearing once. The specimen was peripheral blood. The source of these receptors is a man older than 75 with acute or convalescent COVID-19.

This clone occurred a few times. V and J are TRBV29-1 and TRBJ1-1; D uncertain. Looked up from germline, CDR1 is SQVTM and CDR2 is ANQGSEA. The CDR3 consists of 10 residues. Between the trimmed V and J ends, which lost 4 bases and 4 bases, there was a span of 4 bases. CDR3 DNA sequence: TGCAGCGTTGGCAGCACTGAAGCTTTCTTT. Translation gives CSVGSTEAFF.

This rearrangement joins TRBV6-6 to TRBJ2-7; 8 positions agree with TRBD1. Germline V lookup: CDR1 MNHNY, CDR2 SVGAGI (reference sequence). V was pared by 6 bases and J by 5 bases, with 3 bases of the junction left unmatched. The length of the CDR3 is 12 residues. CDR3 bases: TGTGCCAGCAGGACAGGGGTCCACGAGCAGTACTTC. Protein: CASRTGVHEQYF.

This chain joins TRBV6-6 and TRBJ1-6, with a possible D match to TRBD1 (5 bases). The CDR3 is made up of 15 amino acids. V gave up 4 bases and J gave up 8 bases, with 15 bases separating them. CDR1 is MNHNY, CDR2 SVGAGI, per germline (reference sequence). In DNA, the CDR3 is TGTGCCAGCAGTTCGGACCGGACAAGGGATTCACCCCTCCACTTT. Protein product: CASSSDRTRDSPLHF.

The sample holds many counts of this clone. The rearrangement uses TRBV4-1 and TRBJ2-3; D perhaps matches TRBD2 (6 bases). The CDR3 totals 14 residues. CDR1 is MGHRA, CDR2 YSYEKL, per germline. Trimming left V 3 bases short and J 2 bases short, with 9 bases between. CDR3: CASSQVDYTDTQYF. The CDR3 nucleotides are TGCGCCAGCAGCCAGGTGGACTACACAGATACGCAGTATTTT.

The table lists this clone with a few counts. V is TRBV2 and J is TRBJ2-2; no firm D call. The CDR3 length is 15 residues. The germline V and J ends were trimmed by 7 bases and 4 bases, with 16 bases remaining between them. Germline V CDR1 and CDR2: SNHLY, FYNNEI. This CDR3 is CASTLETSGTGELFF. CDR3 DNA sequence: TGTGCCAGCACCCTCGAGACATCAGGCACCGGGGAGCTGTTTTTT.

The chain is built from TRBV5-1 and TRBJ2-5, with a tentative D call TRBD1 (5 bases). Germline V CDR1 and CDR2: SGHRS, YFSETQ. V gave up 0 bases and J gave up 0 bases, with 12 bases separating them. The CDR3 totals 16 residues. The CDR3 nucleotides read TGCGCCAGCAGCTTGGGGTCAGGGCCCTACCAAGAGACCCAGTACTTC. Translation gives CASSLGSGPYQETQYF.

V and J are TRBV28 and TRBJ2-3; 8 nucleotides match TRBD2. Germline V CDR1 and CDR2: MDHEN, SYDVKM. The CDR3 runs to 16 residues. V shed 7 bases and J 3 bases; nucleotides not matched to a gene: 12. CDR3 sequence reads: CASTTRTSPKTDTQYF. CDR3 sequence (DNA): TGTGCCAGCACGACCCGGACTAGCCCTAAGACAGATACGCAGTATTTT.

The chain carries TRBV20-1 and TRBJ2-1; D not certain. The germline V gene encodes CDR1 DFQATT and CDR2 SNEGSKA (reference sequence). Trimming left V 1 base short and J 9 bases short, with 7 bases between. This CDR3 comprises 11 residues. CDR3 in amino acids: CSARGTVEQFF. The CDR3, as DNA: TGCAGTGCTAGAGGTACGGTTGAGCAGTTCTTC.

This chain links TRBV28 with TRBJ1-5, with 7 nucleotides matching TRBD1. CDR3 size: 15 residues. The J segment lost 6 bases and the V segment lost 5 bases, leaving 10 bases of the junction unmatched. From germline, CDR1 is MDHEN and CDR2 SYDVKM. CDR3 bases: TGTGCCAGCAGTCCCCGGAGGCAGGGGGTTCAGCCCCAGCATTTT. Translating gives CASSPRRQGVQPQHF.

The gene calls are TRBV6-1 and TRBJ1-2; TRBD1 agrees at 8 bases. The CDR3 runs 16 residues. Germline lookup yields CDR1 MNHNS and CDR2 SASEGT. V gave up 0 bases and J gave up 8 bases; unmatched junction bases: 11. This chain's CDR3 is CASSEAYGTGPRGYTF. CDR3 coding DNA: TGTGCCAGCAGTGAAGCTTATGGGACAGGCCCTAGGGGCTACACCTTC.

The chain links TRBV3-1 (or the pseudogene TRBV3-2) to TRBJ2-2, with 8 bases identical to TRBD2. This CDR3 has 12 amino acids. Germline V gene lookup returns CDR1 LGHDT and CDR2 YNNKEL (reference sequence). Trimming took 5 bases from V and 10 from J; bases not matched to a gene: 3. The CDR3 nucleotides are TGTGCCAGCAGCTTTAGCGGGGCGGAGCTGTTTTTT. Protein product: CASSFSGAELFF.

The chain employs TRBV15 and TRBJ1-3; 8 nucleotides align to TRBD1. CDR1 and CDR2 from the germline V gene are LNHNV and YYDKDF (reference sequence). Losses at the gene ends were 4 bases for V and 1 base for J; bases not matched to a gene: 3. This CDR3 spans 15 amino acids. CDR3 protein: CATSTRQGSGNTIYF. The CDR3, as DNA: TGTGCCACCAGCACCCGACAGGGGTCTGGAAACACCATATATTTT.